This TCR beta chain was recovered during a study of PD-1 blockade in classical Hodgkin lymphoma. Study-level background: Patients were given intravenous nivolumab, 3 mg/kg, every 2 weeks. Overall study findings and caveats: Exclusion applied to patients who initiated nivolumab less than 1 year following ASCT. A significant rise in TCR diversity was seen by C4D1 for CD4+ cells but not for CD8+ cells. Why repertoires differed is undefined; disease activity or prior therapy possibly contributed.

Comments on this clone: Its antigen remains unidentified.

CDR3 size: 14 residues. V lost 0 bases and J 4 bases, leaving 9 bases between the germline ends. CDR1 and CDR2 (germline): LGHNA, YSLEER. Every one of the patients relapsed after autologous stem cell transplantation (brentuximab vedotin exposure was variable). Researchers report purifying CD4+ T cells from thawed PBMCs by magnetic negative selection. Some clones are missing from TCRdb's copy, which holds only in-frame ones; the method was immunoSEQ multiplex PCR. The sample lists 30,000 or so clones, around 86% occurring once. The TCR was taken from a human donor with classical Hodgkin lymphoma. Here the sequenced sample was CD4+ T cells from blood, taken at baseline. This sequence joins TRBV4-3 and TRBJ1-2, with D unresolved. CDR3 nucleotides: TGCGCCAGCAGCCAAGACCAACAGTTCTATGGCTACACCTTC. Encoded protein: CASSQDQQFYGYTF.